The 21 T cell receptor beta chains in this list originate from one sample, sequenced in a study of blood T cell repertoires in COVID-19. Only in-frame clones appear in the TCRdb table, and some are missing; sequencing was by immunoSEQ multiplex PCR. Among 150,000 to 160,000 clones listed, over 75% were seen once. The sequenced sample consisted of peripheral blood. Receptor source: a woman aged 40-49 years with acute or convalescent COVID-19.

The chain links TRBV2 to TRBJ2-7; D ambiguous. Trimming removed 6 bases at V and 3 bases at J, with 3 bases between. The V gene's germline CDR1 is SNHLY and CDR2 FYNNEI. The CDR3 is 10 residues long. The CDR3 DNA reads as TGTGCCAGCAGCAACTACGAGCAGTACTTC. Its translation: CASSNYEQYF.

This clone was detected once. CDR3 sequence reads: CASSLGQNNYGYTF. CDR3 DNA sequence: TGTGCCAGCAGCCTTGGACAGAACAACTATGGCTACACCTTC. The chain employs TRBV3-1 (or the pseudogene TRBV3-2) and TRBJ1-2, with TRBD1 as a possible D gene (6 bases). CDR1 is LGHDT and CDR2 is YNNKEL in the germline V gene (reference sequence). The CDR3 consists of 14 residues. V lost 4 bases and J lost 2, with 11 bases in between.

This clone was seen only once. The chain joins TRBV5-6 to TRBJ2-2, with a weak D call TRBD2 (5 bases). The CDR3 extends over 13 amino acids. The germline V and J ends were trimmed by 3 bases and 4 bases, with 7 bases remaining between them. Germline values: CDR1 SGHDT, CDR2 YYEEEE. CDR3 DNA sequence: TGTGCCAGCAGCTGGGAGACCACCGGGGAGCTGTTTTTT. Amino acids: CASSWETTGELFF.

This chain uses TRBV5-4 with TRBJ1-2, with D unresolved. The CDR3 sequence is 11 residues long. V was trimmed by 4 bases and J by 7 bases, leaving 8 bases between them. Germline values: CDR1 SGHNT, CDR2 YYREEE (reference sequence). The CDR3 protein is CASSTRSGYTF. The CDR3, as DNA: TGTGCCAGCAGCACCAGATCTGGCTACACCTTC.

This chain connects TRBV27 to TRBJ1-2, with 11 nucleotides matching TRBD1. Germline values: CDR1 MNHEY, CDR2 SMNVEV (reference sequence). The CDR3 contains 15 residues. J lost 2 bases, V lost 10 bases, and 9 bases had no gene match. CDR3: CATRDRGTTNYGYTF. The CDR3 DNA reads as TGTGCCACCCGGGACAGGGGGACTACCAACTATGGCTACACCTTC.

The chain couples TRBV6-5 to TRBJ1-2; the match to TRBD1 covers 9 bases. The CDR3 runs 14 residues. Germline V gene sequence: CDR1 MNHEY, CDR2 SVGAGI. The junction had 6 bases not matched to a gene; V was cut back by 6 bases and J by 4 bases. CDR3 coding DNA: TGTGCCAGCAGACAGGGGGCGGTTCTCTATGGCTACACCTTC. This encodes CASRQGAVLYGYTF.

The chain has TRBV27 and TRBJ2-3; 14 nucleotides match TRBD2. The CDR3 runs to 16 residues. Germline values: CDR1 MNHEY, CDR2 SMNVEV (reference sequence). The V segment lost 2 bases and the J segment 4 bases; nucleotides outside the gene matches: 2. The CDR3 DNA is TGTGCCAGCAGTTTACGACTAGCGGGAGGGCCAGATACGCAGTATTTT. It specifies CASSLRLAGGPDTQYF.

The chain couples TRBV4-1 to TRBJ1-4, with a weak D call TRBD1 (5 bases). V was shortened by 0 bases and J by 4 bases, with 15 bases between the two germline ends. The germline gives CDR1 MGHRA, CDR2 YSYEKL. This CDR3 contains 17 residues. CDR3 bases: TGCGCCAGCAGCCAAGAGGAAGTGCGGGGACGTAATGAAAAACTGTTTTTT. It translates to CASSQEEVRGRNEKLFF.

The chain employs TRBV5-4 and TRBJ2-7; 7 bases match TRBD1. The CDR3 is 15 residues long. Germline V gene sequence: CDR1 SGHNT, CDR2 YYREEE (reference sequence). After removal of 3 bases from V and 4 bases from J, the junction contained 10 bases not matched to a gene. The CDR3 nucleotides are TGTGCCAGCAGCTCCAGACAGGGTACGTGGTACGAGCAGTACTTC. Its translation is CASSSRQGTWYEQYF.

The CDR3 loop reads CASSLTDTADPYF. CDR3 coding DNA: TGTGCCAGCAGTTTAACGGACACGGCTGATCCGTACTTC. The J gene is TRBJ2-7, the V gene TRBV28, with D possibly TRBD1 on 5 matching bases. The CDR3 has 13 amino acids. CDR1 and CDR2 from the germline V gene are MDHEN and SYDVKM. Trimming cost V 2 bases and J 12 bases, with 17 bases left between them.

This clone occurred once. V usage is TRBV28 and J usage is TRBJ1-1; 7 bases line up with TRBD1. This CDR3 has 17 residues. The V gene's germline CDR1 is MDHEN and CDR2 SYDVKM. The trim removed 8 bases at V and 1 base at J, leaving 16 bases unmatched. The CDR3, as DNA: TGTGCCAGCGAAGAAGAACAGGGGTCTCGGAGGAACACTGAAGCTTTCTTT. Translating it yields CASEEEQGSRRNTEAFF.

The genes are TRBV3-1 (or the pseudogene TRBV3-2) and TRBJ1-2; the D is unclear. CDR3 size: 12 residues. CDR1 and CDR2 (germline): LGHDT, YNNKEL (reference sequence). Trimming shortened V by 3 bases and J by 5 bases, and 7 bases separated the two germline ends. This CDR3 reads CASSQTSYGYTF. CDR3 sequence (DNA): TGTGCCAGCAGCCAGACTAGTTATGGCTACACCTTC.

The chain uses TRBV28 and TRBJ2-3; a weak D match, TRBD1 (5 bases). Per the germline V gene, CDR1 is MDHEN and CDR2 is SYDVKM. This CDR3 is built from 16 residues. V lost 5 bases to trimming and J lost 4 bases, with 19 bases between them. CDR3 in DNA: TGTGCCAGCAGTCCAGACAGTATTCGGGTCGCAGATACGCAGTATTTT. Amino acids: CASSPDSIRVADTQYF.

Written as DNA, the CDR3 is TGCAGCTCCCGTGAGTCTTCAGCGTCCGAAAAACTGTTTTTT. It translates to CSSRESSASEKLFF. The V call is TRBV29-1, the J call TRBJ1-4, with D hard to call. Germline V gives CDR1 SQVTM, CDR2 ANQGSEA. CDR3 length equals 14 residues. V was pared by 8 bases and J by 8 bases, with 21 bases between.

The chain is built from TRBV29-1 and TRBJ2-7, with TRBD2 as a possible D gene (5 bases). The CDR3 length is 14 residues. Germline V lookup: CDR1 SQVTM, CDR2 ANQGSEA. V lost 4 bases and J 0 bases, leaving 13 bases between the germline ends. In nucleotides, the CDR3 is TGCAGCGTTGGAGGGTATTCGGGCTCCTACGAGCAGTACTTC. This gives the protein CSVGGYSGSYEQYF.

The chain has TRBV12-3 or TRBV12-4 and TRBJ2-3, with D maybe TRBD2 (6 bases). CDR3 size: 13 residues. V lost 2 bases, J lost 6 bases, and 9 bases lay in between. Here the CDR3 reads CASSLRGADTQYF. CDR3 nucleotide sequence: TGTGCCAGCAGTTTACGCGGGGCCGATACGCAGTATTTT.

This chain uses TRBV21-1 with TRBJ2-6; TRBD2, as called in the table, went unchecked against the DNA. TRBV21-1 is given as a pseudogene. The CDR3 runs to 18 residues. CDR3 residues: CANLGTPPPPSGANVLTF. CDR3 DNA sequence: TGTGCCAACCTAGGGACTCCACCCCCCCCTTCTGGGGCCAACGTCCTGACTTTC.

The rearrangement links TRBV9 to TRBJ2-1; 12 bases are a match to TRBD2. The germline V gene has CDR1 SGDLS and CDR2 YYNGEE. Trimming cost V 4 bases and J 7 bases; bases outside gene matches: 9. The CDR3 runs 16 residues. The CDR3: CASSSRLAGDNNEQFF. CDR3 nucleotide sequence: TGTGCCAGCAGCTCCCGACTAGCGGGAGATAATAATGAGCAGTTCTTC.

The V and J genes are TRBV13 and TRBJ2-1; a possible D gene is TRBD1 (6 bases). This CDR3 contains 15 residues. Trimming cost V 2 bases and J 5 bases, with 13 bases left between them. Germline lookup yields CDR1 PRHDT and CDR2 FYEKMQ (reference sequence). CDR3 nucleotide sequence: TGTGCCAGCAGCTTACCCCAGACAGGAAACAATGAGCAGTTCTTC. Translated, it gives CASSLPQTGNNEQFF.

CDR3 protein: CASSFDGGEAFF. DNA for the CDR3: TGTGCCAGCAGCTTCGACGGAGGAGAAGCTTTCTTT. V is TRBV12-3 or TRBV12-4 and J is TRBJ1-1; no clear D gene. This CDR3 is built from 12 residues. V was trimmed by 6 bases and J by 8 bases, leaving 13 bases between them.

This sequence joins TRBV2 and TRBJ2-1, with 9 nucleotides matching TRBD1. Germline CDR1 reads SNHLY; CDR2 reads FYNNEI. The J segment lost 4 bases and the V segment lost 6 bases, leaving 10 bases of the junction unmatched. The length of the CDR3 is 16 residues. The CDR3 is CASRSSGTGLYNEQFF. CDR3 nucleotide sequence: TGTGCCAGCAGATCCTCCGGGACAGGGCTATACAATGAGCAGTTCTTC.